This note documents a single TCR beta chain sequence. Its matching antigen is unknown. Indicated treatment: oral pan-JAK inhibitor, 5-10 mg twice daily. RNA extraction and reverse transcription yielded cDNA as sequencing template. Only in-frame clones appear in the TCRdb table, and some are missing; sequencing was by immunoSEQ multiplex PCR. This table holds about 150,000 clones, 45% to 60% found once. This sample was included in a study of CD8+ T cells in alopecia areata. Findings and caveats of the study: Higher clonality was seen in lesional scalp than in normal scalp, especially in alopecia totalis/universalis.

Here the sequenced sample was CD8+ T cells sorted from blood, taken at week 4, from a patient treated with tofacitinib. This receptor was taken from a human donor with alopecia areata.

The CDR3 loop is CASSLGSSGGIYEQYF. The CDR3 coding sequence is TGTGCCAGCAGCTTAGGCAGTAGCGGGGGAATCTACGAGCAGTACTTC. The rearrangement uses TRBV13 and TRBJ2-7; 9 bases agree with TRBD2. This CDR3 comprises 16 residues. Per the germline V gene, CDR1 is PRHDT and CDR2 is FYEKMQ (reference sequence). Trimming took 0 bases from V and 3 from J; bases not matched to a gene: 6.